This is a list of T cell receptor beta chains from one sample in a study of T-cell memory formation after mild COVID-19. Via MiXCR, TCRdb re-called the 5' RACE reads, giving one row per CDR3 protein. The repertoire holds fewer than 15,000 distinct CDR3 sequences, with roughly 15% as singletons. The sequencing sample was made of PBMCs or a T cell subset sorted from them (not recorded which). All receptors come from a man between 18 and 35 years old who had mild COVID-19 (a few samples of this study predate the infection). Cell type and time point are not known. Both conserved end residues are part of each CDR3. The D gene is left open where the match is weak. Clone sizes are given selectively: once, few, many, or a class where the clone is expanded.

v_call: TRBV12-3/TRBV12-4; clone_size: .; d_call: TRBD1; j_call: TRBJ2-7; cdr3_nt: TGTGCCAGCAGGGACAGGGCCTCCTACGAGCAGTACTTC; cdr3_aa: CASRDRASYEQYF
v_call: TRBV7-9; clone_size: few; d_call: TRBD1; j_call: TRBJ1-2; cdr3_nt: TGTGCCAGCAGCTCACCGGACAGGGAGGGTAATCGAGTCTATGGCTACACCTTC; cdr3_aa: CASSSPDREGNRVYGYTF
v_call: TRBV20-1; clone_size: once; d_call: .; j_call: TRBJ1-1; cdr3_nt: TGCAGTGCTCGTTGGGGCTACAAAAGGAACACTGAAGCTTTCTTT; cdr3_aa: CSARWGYKRNTEAFF
v_call: TRBV6-5; clone_size: many; d_call: .; j_call: TRBJ1-2; cdr3_nt: TGTGCCAGCAGTTACTCTCCGAGAGACCTTCTTGGCTATGGCTACACCTTC; cdr3_aa: CASSYSPRDLLGYGYTF
v_call: TRBV28; clone_size: few; d_call: .; j_call: TRBJ2-2; cdr3_nt: TGTGCCAGCAGCTGGGGAACGAACACCGGGGAGCTGTTTTTT; cdr3_aa: CASSWGTNTGELFF
v_call: TRBV28; clone_size: many; d_call: TRBD1; j_call: TRBJ1-1; cdr3_nt: TGTGCCAGCAGTCACAGGGACAGGGGGATTCGGGCTTTCTTT; cdr3_aa: CASSHRDRGIRAFF
v_call: TRBV14; clone_size: many; d_call: TRBD2; j_call: TRBJ2-5; cdr3_nt: TGTGCCAGCAGCCAAAAAGGCGGGGGAGCGTACCAAGAGACCCAGTACTTC; cdr3_aa: CASSQKGGGAYQETQYF
v_call: TRBV7-6; clone_size: once; d_call: TRBD2; j_call: TRBJ2-1; cdr3_nt: TGTGCCAGCAGCCAAAGCGGACTAGACTACAATGAGCAGTTCTTC; cdr3_aa: CASSQSGLDYNEQFF
v_call: TRBV30; clone_size: .; d_call: .; j_call: TRBJ1-1; cdr3_nt: TGTGCCTGGAGTGTTACGGTTCTTTTTGGAACTGAAGCTTTCTTT; cdr3_aa: CAWSVTVLFGTEAFF
v_call: TRBV7-2; clone_size: many; d_call: .; j_call: TRBJ2-2; cdr3_nt: TGTGCCAGCAGCTCTCTCCCAGGAACCGCCGGGGAGCTGTTTTTT; cdr3_aa: CASSSLPGTAGELFF
v_call: TRBV11-2; clone_size: medium-sized; d_call: .; j_call: TRBJ2-2; cdr3_nt: TGTGCCAGCAGCGGTTTGTACACCGGGGAGCTGTTTTTT; cdr3_aa: CASSGLYTGELFF